This T cell receptor beta chain is from a study of Graves' ophthalmopathy and Graves' hyperthyroidism. Study-wide points: Thyroid clonotypes that were expanded above 0.001 frequency mostly also appeared in blood. The model's prediction of ophthalmopathy progression had approximately 68% sensitivity and 72% to 80% specificity.

This clonotype was recorded once. Antigen specificity is unknown. Other autoimmune diseases, uncontrolled infections, pregnancy or lactation excluded patients from enrollment. Establishment of the diagnosis relied upon clinical symptoms, serum thyroxine, TRAb, thyroid ultrasound and orbital computed tomography. RNA transcripts yielded amplified TCR beta CDR3 regions. Investigators did first-round RT-PCR with HTBI primers, then second-round multiplex PCR. TCRdb fed the multiplex PCR reads into MiXCR, producing one record per CDR3 protein. The sample contains about 1.1 million distinct CDR3 sequences, around a third of which appear only once. The CDR3 sequence is 11 residues long. V lost 7 bases, J lost 7 bases, and 10 bases lay in between. The V gene's germline CDR1 is SQVTM and CDR2 ANQGSEA.

Material for sequencing was peripheral blood or thyroid tissue (not recorded which). The sequence derives from an adult man with Graves' hyperthyroidism. V is TRBV29-1 and J is TRBJ2-2; D perhaps matches TRBD1 (6 bases). The CDR3 protein is CSAQGYGELFF. CDR3 bases: TGCAGCGCACAGGGATACGGGGAGCTGTTTTTT.